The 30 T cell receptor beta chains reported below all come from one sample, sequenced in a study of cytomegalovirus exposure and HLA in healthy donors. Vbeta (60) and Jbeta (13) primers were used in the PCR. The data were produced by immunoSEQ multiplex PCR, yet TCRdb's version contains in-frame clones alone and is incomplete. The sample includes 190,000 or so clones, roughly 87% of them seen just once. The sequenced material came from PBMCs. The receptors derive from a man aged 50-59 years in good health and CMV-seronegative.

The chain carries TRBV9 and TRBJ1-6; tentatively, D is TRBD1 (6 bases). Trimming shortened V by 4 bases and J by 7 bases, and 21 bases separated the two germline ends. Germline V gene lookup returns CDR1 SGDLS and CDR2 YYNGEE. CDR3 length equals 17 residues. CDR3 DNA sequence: TGTGCCAGCAGCCCGGGGGATGGGGGGGCCTTAAATTCACCCCTCCACTTT. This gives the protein CASSPGDGGALNSPLHF. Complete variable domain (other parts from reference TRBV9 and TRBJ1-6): DSGVTQTPKHLITATGQRVTLRCSPRSGDLSVYWYQQSLDQGLQFLIQYYNGEERAKGNILERFSAQQFPDLHSELNLSSLELGDSALYFCASSPGDGGALNSPLHFGNGTRLTVT.

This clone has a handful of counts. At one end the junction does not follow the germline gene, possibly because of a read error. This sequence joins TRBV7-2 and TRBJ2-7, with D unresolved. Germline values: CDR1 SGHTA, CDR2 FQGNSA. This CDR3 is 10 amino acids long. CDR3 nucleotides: TGTGCCAGCACCTCCCACGAGCAGTACTTC. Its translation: CASTSHEQYF.

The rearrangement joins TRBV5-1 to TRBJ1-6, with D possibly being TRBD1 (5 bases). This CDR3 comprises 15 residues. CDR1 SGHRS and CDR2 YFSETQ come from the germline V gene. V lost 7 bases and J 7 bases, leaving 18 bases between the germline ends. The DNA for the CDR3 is TGCGCCAGCCGCCCCGGCCCAGGGTTAAATTCACCCCTCCACTTT. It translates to CASRPGPGLNSPLHF.

The CDR3 region is CAWTGLSGNTIYF. The CDR3 DNA sequence: TGTGCCTGGACAGGGCTCTCTGGAAACACCATATATTTT. The V call is TRBV30, the J call TRBJ1-3; possible D gene TRBD1, 5 bases. The V gene's germline CDR1 is GTSNPN and CDR2 SVGIG (reference sequence). The V and J ends lost 4 bases and 0 bases respectively, with 7 bases between them. CDR3 size: 13 residues.

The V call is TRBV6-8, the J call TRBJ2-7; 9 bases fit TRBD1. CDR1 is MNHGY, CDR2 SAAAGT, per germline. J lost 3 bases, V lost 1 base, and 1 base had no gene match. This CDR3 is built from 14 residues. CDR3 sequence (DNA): TGTGCCAGCAGTTACTTGGGACAGGGCTACGAGCAGTACTTC. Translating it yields CASSYLGQGYEQYF.

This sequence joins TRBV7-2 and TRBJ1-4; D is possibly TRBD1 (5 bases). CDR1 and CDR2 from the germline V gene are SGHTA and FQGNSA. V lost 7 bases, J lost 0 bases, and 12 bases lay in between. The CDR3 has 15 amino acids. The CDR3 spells CASTTGGATNEKLFF. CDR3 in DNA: TGTGCCAGCACCACGGGGGGGGCAACTAATGAAAAACTGTTTTTT.

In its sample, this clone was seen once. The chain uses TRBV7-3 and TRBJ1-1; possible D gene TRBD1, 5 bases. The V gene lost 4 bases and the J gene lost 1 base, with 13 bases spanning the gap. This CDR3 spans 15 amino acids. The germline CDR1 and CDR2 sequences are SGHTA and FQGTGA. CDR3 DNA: TGTGCCAGCAGCTCCTCAGGGAGGGAGAACACTGAAGCTTTCTTT. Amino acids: CASSSSGRENTEAFF.

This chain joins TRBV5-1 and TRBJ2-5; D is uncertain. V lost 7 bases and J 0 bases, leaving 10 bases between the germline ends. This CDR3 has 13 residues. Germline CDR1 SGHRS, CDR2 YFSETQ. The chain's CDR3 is CASFRRDQETQYF. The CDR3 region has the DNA TGCGCCAGCTTCAGACGGGACCAAGAGACCCAGTACTTC.

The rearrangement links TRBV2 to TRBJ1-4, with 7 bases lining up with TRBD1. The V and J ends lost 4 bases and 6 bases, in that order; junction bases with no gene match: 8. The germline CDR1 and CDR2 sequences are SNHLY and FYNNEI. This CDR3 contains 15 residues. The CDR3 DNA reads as TGTGCCAGCAGTGCACAGGGGAGGAAGGATGAAAAACTGTTTTTT. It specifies CASSAQGRKDEKLFF.

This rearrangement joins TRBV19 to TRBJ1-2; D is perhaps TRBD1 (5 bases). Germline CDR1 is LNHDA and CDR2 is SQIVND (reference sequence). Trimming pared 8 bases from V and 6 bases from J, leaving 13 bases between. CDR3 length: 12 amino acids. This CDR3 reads CASSRGNDGYTF. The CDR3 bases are TGTGCCAGTTCAAGGGGCAACGATGGCTACACCTTC.

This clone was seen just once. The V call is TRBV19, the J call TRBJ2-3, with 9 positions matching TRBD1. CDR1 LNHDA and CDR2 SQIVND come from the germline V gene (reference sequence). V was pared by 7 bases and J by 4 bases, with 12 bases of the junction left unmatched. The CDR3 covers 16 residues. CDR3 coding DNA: TGTGCCAGTAAAAGTGGTGGGACAGGGTTAGCAGATACGCAGTATTTT. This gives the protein CASKSGGTGLADTQYF.

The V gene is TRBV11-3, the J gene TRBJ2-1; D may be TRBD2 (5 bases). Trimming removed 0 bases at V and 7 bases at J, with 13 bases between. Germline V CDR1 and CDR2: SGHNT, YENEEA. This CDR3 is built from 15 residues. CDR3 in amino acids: CASSLDLVRGNEQFF. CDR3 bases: TGTGCCAGCAGCTTAGATCTGGTAAGAGGGAATGAGCAGTTCTTC.

Here the CDR3 reads CATSRETFTDTQYF. Here the CDR3 DNA reads TGCGCCACCTCGAGGGAGACTTTCACAGATACGCAGTATTTT. The chain employs TRBV4-3 and TRBJ2-3; perhaps TRBD2 as D (5 bases). The CDR3 is made up of 14 amino acids. Germline lookup yields CDR1 LGHNA and CDR2 YSLEER. The V end was cut by 10 bases, the J end by 2 bases, with 16 bases between.

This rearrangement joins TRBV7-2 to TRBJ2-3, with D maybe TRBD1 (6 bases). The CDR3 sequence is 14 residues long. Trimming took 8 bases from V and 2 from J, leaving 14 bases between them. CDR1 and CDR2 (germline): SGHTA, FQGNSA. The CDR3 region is CASRKGDTTDTQYF. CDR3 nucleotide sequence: TGTGCCAGCCGAAAGGGGGACACCACAGATACGCAGTATTTT.

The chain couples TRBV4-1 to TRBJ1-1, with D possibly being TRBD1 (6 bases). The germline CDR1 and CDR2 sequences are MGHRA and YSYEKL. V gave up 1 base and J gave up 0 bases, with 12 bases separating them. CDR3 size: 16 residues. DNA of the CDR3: TGCGCCAGCAGCCAAGGGCGGGGGCGGATGAACACTGAAGCTTTCTTT. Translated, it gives CASSQGRGRMNTEAFF.

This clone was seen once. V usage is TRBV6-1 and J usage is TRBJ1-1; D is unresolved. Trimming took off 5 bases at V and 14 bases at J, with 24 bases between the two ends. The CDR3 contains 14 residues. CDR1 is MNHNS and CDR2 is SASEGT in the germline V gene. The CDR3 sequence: CASSRGRMQAREFF. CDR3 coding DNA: TGTGCCAGCAGTCGAGGTCGCATGCAAGCCCGGGAATTCTTT.

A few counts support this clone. CDR3 sequence (DNA): TGCGCCAGCAGGATGCAGGGAACAGACTATGGCTACACCTTC. The encoded protein is CASRMQGTDYGYTF. The chain carries TRBV4-1 and TRBJ1-2; D may be TRBD1 (5 bases). CDR1 and CDR2 from the germline V gene are MGHRA and YSYEKL. The CDR3 runs to 14 residues. Deletions cut 6 bases from V and 3 bases from J, with 14 bases between.

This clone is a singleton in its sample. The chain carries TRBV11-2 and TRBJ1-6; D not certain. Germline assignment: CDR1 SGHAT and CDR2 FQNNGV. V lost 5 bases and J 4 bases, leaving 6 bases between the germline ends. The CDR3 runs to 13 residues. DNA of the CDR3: TGTGCCAGCAGCAGAGTTTATAATTCACCCCTCCACTTT. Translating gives CASSRVYNSPLHF.

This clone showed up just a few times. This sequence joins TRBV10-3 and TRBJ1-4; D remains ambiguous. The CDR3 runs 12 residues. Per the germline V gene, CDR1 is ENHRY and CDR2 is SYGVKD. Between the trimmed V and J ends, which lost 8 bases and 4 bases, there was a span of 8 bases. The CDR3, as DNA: TGTGCCATCCGGGGAGATAATGAAAAACTGTTTTTT. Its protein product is CAIRGDNEKLFF.

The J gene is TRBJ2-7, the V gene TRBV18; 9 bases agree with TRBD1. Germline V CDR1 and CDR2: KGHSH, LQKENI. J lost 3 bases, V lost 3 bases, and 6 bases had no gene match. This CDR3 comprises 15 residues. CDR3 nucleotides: TGTGCCAGCTCACCCGAGTCGACAGGGGGCTACGAGCAGTACTTC. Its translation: CASSPESTGGYEQYF.

In DNA, the CDR3 is TGTGCCAGCAGCGGACTAGCGGACTACGAGCAGTACTTC. Translated: CASSGLADYEQYF. This sequence joins TRBV9 and TRBJ2-7; 9 bases fit TRBD2. Germline V gene sequence: CDR1 SGDLS, CDR2 YYNGEE. This CDR3 has 13 amino acids. V lost 3 bases to trimming and J lost 3 bases; unmatched junction nucleotides: 1.

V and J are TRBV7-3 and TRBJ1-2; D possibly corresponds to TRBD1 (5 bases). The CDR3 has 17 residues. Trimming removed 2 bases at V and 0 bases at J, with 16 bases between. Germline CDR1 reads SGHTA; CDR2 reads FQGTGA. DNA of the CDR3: TGTGCCAGCAGCTTATCCCAGGGCACTATATCTAACTATGGCTACACCTTC. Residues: CASSLSQGTISNYGYTF.

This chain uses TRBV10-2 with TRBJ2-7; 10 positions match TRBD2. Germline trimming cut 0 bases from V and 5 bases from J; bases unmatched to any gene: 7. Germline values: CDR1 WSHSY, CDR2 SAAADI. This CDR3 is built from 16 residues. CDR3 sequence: CASSESRLAGADEQYF. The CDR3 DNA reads TGCGCCAGCAGTGAGTCGAGGCTAGCGGGAGCGGACGAGCAGTACTTC.

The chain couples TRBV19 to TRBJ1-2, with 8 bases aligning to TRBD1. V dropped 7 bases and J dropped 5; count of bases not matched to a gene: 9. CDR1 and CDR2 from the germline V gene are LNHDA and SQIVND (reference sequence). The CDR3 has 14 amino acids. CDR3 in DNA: TGTGCCAGTAACACGGGCCAGGGGGCGTATGGCTACACCTTC. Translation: CASNTGQGAYGYTF.

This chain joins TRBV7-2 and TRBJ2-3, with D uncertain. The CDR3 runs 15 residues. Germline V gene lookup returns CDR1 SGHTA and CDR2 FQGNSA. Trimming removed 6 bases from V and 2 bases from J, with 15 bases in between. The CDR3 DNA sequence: TGTGCCAGCAGTCCTAGAAACCCTTCCACAGATACGCAGTATTTT. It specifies CASSPRNPSTDTQYF.

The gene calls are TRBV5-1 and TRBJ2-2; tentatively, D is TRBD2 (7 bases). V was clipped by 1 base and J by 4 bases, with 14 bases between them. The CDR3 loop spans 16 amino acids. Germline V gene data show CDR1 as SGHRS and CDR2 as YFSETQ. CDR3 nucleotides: TGCGCCAGCAGCTTGTCAGGCGGGGGCAGCACCGGGGAGCTGTTTTTT. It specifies CASSLSGGGSTGELFF.

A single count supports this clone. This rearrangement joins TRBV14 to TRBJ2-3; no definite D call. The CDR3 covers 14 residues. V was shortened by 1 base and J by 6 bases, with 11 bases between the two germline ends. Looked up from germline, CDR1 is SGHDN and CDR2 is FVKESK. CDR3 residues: CASSQVTAQDTQYF. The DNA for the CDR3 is TGTGCCAGCAGCCAAGTCACAGCACAGGATACGCAGTATTTT.

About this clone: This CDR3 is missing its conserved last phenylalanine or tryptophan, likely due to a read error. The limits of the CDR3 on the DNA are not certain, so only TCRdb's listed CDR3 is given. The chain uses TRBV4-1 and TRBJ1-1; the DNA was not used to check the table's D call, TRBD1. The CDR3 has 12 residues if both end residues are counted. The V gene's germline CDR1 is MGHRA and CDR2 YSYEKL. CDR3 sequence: CASTEAGTHRVD.

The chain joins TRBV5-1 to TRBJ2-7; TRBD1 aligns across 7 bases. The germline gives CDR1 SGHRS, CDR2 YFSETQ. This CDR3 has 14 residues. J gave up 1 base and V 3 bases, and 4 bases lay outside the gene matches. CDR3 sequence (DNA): TGCGCCAGCAGCTACAGGGGACGGTCCTACGAGCAGTACTTC. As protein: CASSYRGRSYEQYF. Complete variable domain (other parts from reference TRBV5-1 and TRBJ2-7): KAGVTQTPRYLIKTRGQQVTLSCSPISGHRSVSWYQQTPGQGLQFLFEYFSETQRNKGNFPGRFSGRQFSNSRSEMNVSTLELGDSALYLCASSYRGRSYEQYFGPGTRLTVT.

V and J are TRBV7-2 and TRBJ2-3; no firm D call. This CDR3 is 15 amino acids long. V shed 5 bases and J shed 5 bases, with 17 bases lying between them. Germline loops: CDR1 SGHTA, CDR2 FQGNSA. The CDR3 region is CASSPSPSVLDTQYF. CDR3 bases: TGTGCCAGCAGCCCTTCCCCCTCGGTTTTAGATACGCAGTATTTT.